This T cell receptor beta chain was recovered during a study of blood T cell repertoires in COVID-19. Study as a whole: Donors in the United States, Italy and Spain gave samples during acute or convalescent COVID-19. PBMCs, B-cell-depleted T cells, or T cells provided the cDNA or gDNA that made up the material.

This CDR3 region has 14 residues. Germline V gene sequence: CDR1 MNHNY, CDR2 SVGAGI (reference sequence). Trimming shortened V by 5 bases and J by 4 bases, and 11 bases separated the two germline ends. Enrolment of Seattle patients took place during active infection, and they were followed longitudinally. The table came from immunoSEQ multiplex PCR; TCRdb's copy has only in-frame clones and leaves some out. This table has roughly 160,000 clones, about 88% appearing once. V usage is TRBV6-6 and J usage is TRBJ2-2, with TRBD2 as a possible D gene (5 bases). Sequencing was performed on peripheral blood. The origin of this receptor is a man aged 55-75 years with COVID-19, enrolled during active disease. CDR3 amino acids: CASSRDSGTGELFF. In DNA form, the CDR3 reads TGTGCCAGCAGTCGGGATTCGGGCACCGGGGAGCTGTTTTTT.